The 3 T cell receptor beta chains below come from one sample, sequenced in a study of T cell changes during pregnancy in multiple sclerosis. Using immunoSEQ multiplex PCR, the repertoire was profiled, and TCRdb retains in-frame clones only, with some absent. This sample carries around 65,000 clones, under 95% of them seen once, and the ten largest clones take 2.5% to 3.5%. The specimen comprised peripheral blood, sampled in the first trimester of pregnancy. All receptors derive from a female donor in good health, enrolled as a control in a pregnancy study.

The CDR3 protein is CSVVRNTEAFF. The CDR3 DNA reads TGCAGCGTTGTTAGGAACACTGAAGCTTTCTTT. This chain joins TRBV29-1 and TRBJ1-1; D uncertain. The CDR3 runs 11 residues. V was pared by 4 bases and J by 1 base, with 4 bases between. Per germline, CDR1 SQVTM and CDR2 ANQGSEA.

The chain is built from TRBV28 and TRBJ1-1; maybe TRBD1 (5 bases). The germline V and J ends were trimmed by 4 bases and 7 bases, with 16 bases remaining between them. Germline V CDR1 and CDR2: MDHEN, SYDVKM. The CDR3 length is 14 residues. CDR3 sequence (DNA): TGTGCCAGCAGTTCAACTCTAGACAGACATGAAGCTTTCTTT. Its protein is CASSSTLDRHEAFF.

The chain links TRBV5-1 to TRBJ1-5; possible D gene TRBD1, 5 bases. CDR3 length equals 15 residues. Looked up from germline, CDR1 is SGHRS and CDR2 is YFSETQ. V lost 0 bases and J 4 bases, leaving 11 bases between the germline ends. The CDR3, as DNA: TGCGCCAGCAGCTTGGACGGGGGTTCGAATCAGCCCCAGCATTTT. Protein: CASSLDGGSNQPQHF.